This T cell receptor beta chain was recorded in a study of Ad26.COV2.S vaccination and SARS-CoV-2 variants. TCRdb's table, derived via immunoSEQ multiplex PCR, lists solely in-frame clones and lacks some. The sample contains hundreds of thousands of clones, roughly 90% of which appear only once. Treatment defined: some 20 received Ad26.COV2.S at low or high dose, single or two shots; about 5 received placebo; per-sample allocation not given. Repertoires come from day 63 after the first vaccine or placebo injection. Trimming took 6 bases from V and 8 from J; bases not matched to a gene: 7. The germline V gene encodes CDR1 SNHLY and CDR2 FYNNEI. This CDR3 region has 13 residues.

This chain links TRBV2 with TRBJ2-1; 7 bases fit TRBD2. This sample comprised peripheral blood, obtained in a trial of Ad26.COV2.S vaccine versus placebo. The source is a person between 18 and 60 years old who received the Ad26.COV2.S COVID-19 vaccine or a placebo. CDR3 amino acids: CASRQGTTDEQFF. The CDR3 region has the DNA TGTGCCAGCAGACAAGGGACTACGGATGAGCAGTTCTTC.